The sequence of this TCR beta chain was determined in a study of cytomegalovirus exposure and HLA in healthy donors. General study findings and limits: A later analysis appeared to link common viral pathogens to several of the most significant clusters. The authors confirmed in vitro that a few CMV-associated chains were specific for CMV antigens. The authors later found HLA-associated TCR beta chains more clonally expanded than equally common others.

Both 60 Vbeta primers and 13 Jbeta primers went into the PCR. The table came from immunoSEQ multiplex PCR; TCRdb's copy has only in-frame clones and leaves some out. The sample lists 140,000 or so clones, approximately 80% occurring once. Comment on this clone: The antigen is unknown.

This cohort consisted of healthy bone marrow donors. Sequenced sample: PBMCs. This clonotype was obtained from a woman under 30 in good health and CMV-seropositive.

The CDR3 spells CASSRLTVSGANVLTF. The CDR3 region has the DNA TGCGCCAGCAGCCGACTGACGGTCTCTGGGGCCAACGTCCTGACTTTC. The V gene is TRBV4-1, the J gene TRBJ2-6; D uncertain. V was trimmed by 4 bases and J by 0 bases, leaving 10 bases between them. The CDR3 loop spans 16 amino acids. Germline V gene data show CDR1 as MGHRA and CDR2 as YSYEKL.